This is a list of T cell receptor beta chains from one sample in a study of spatial heterogeneity in lung cancer. TCRdb passed the 5' RACE reads through MiXCR, listing each CDR3 protein once. The table has 85,000 to 100,000 distinct CDR3 sequences, less than 15% seen once. Specimen: PBMCs, collected at surgery. These TCRs come from a male donor with early-stage non-small cell lung cancer. Both conserved end residues are part of each CDR3. The D gene is left open where the match is weak. Clone sizes are given selectively: once, few, many, or a class where the clone is expanded.

j_call | d_call | v_call | cdr3_length | clone_size | cdr3_nt | cdr3_aa
TRBJ2-1 | . | TRBV5-1 | 13 | few | TGCGCCAGCAGCGGGGTAGCGGCAAGTGAGCAGTTCTTC | CASSGVAASEQFF
TRBJ2-7 | TRBD1 | TRBV20-1 | 13 | few | TGCAGTGCTAGACAGGGGGCCTCCAACGAGCAGTACTTC | CSARQGASNEQYF
TRBJ2-1 | . | TRBV19 | 14 | . | TGTGCCAGTAGCGTACCTCCTAGTTTTAATGAGCAGTTCTTC | CASSVPPSFNEQFF
TRBJ2-5 | . | TRBV20-1 | 16 | . | TGCAGTGCCGTACCTCCGGGGCGGGGAGCCAGGGGGGCCCAGTACTTC | CSAVPPGRGARGAQYF
TRBJ2-3 | TRBD2 | TRBV14 | 16 | . | TGTGCCAGCAGCTCCCAACTAGCGGGCCCCACAGATACGCAGTATTTT | CASSSQLAGPTDTQYF
TRBJ1-2 | . | TRBV5-4 | 13 | . | TGTGCCAGCAGCTTGGACAGGGACGGCGGCTACACCTTC | CASSLDRDGGYTF
TRBJ1-1 | . | TRBV2 | 11 | few | TGTGCCAGCAAGGGTTGGACTGAAGCTTTCTTT | CASKGWTEAFF
TRBJ1-5 | . | TRBV2 | 12 | few | TGTGCCAGCAGTGTAAGCAATCAGCCCCAGCATTTT | CASSVSNQPQHF
TRBJ1-5 | . | TRBV6-5 | 14 | few | TGTGCCAGCAGTTACGGTAGGAGCAATCAGCCCCAGCATTTT | CASSYGRSNQPQHF
TRBJ1-1 | TRBD1 | TRBV6-1 | 13 | few | TGTGCCAGCACCGGGACAGGGACTTTTGAAGCTTTCTTT | CASTGTGTFEAFF
TRBJ2-3 | TRBD2 | TRBV20-1 | 14 | . | TGCAGTGCTACTAGCGGGGGGGAACTAGATACGCAGTATTTT | CSATSGGELDTQYF
TRBJ2-5 | . | TRBV5-1 | 17 | . | TGCGCCAGCAGCTTGCAAGGCGCGACGACAGGACAAGAGACCCAGTACTTC | CASSLQGATTGQETQYF
TRBJ2-2 | . | TRBV7-8 | 14 | . | TGTGCCAGCAGCTTTTCGGCGAACACCGGGGAGCTGTTTTTT | CASSFSANTGELFF
TRBJ2-1 | TRBD2 | TRBV5-1 | 16 | many | TGCGCCAGCACGCTCAGGGGGACTAGCAGTTACAATGAGCAGTTCTTC | CASTLRGTSSYNEQFF
TRBJ2-7 | . | TRBV6-2/TRBV6-3 | 13 | many | TGTGCCAGCAGCCTTGGACAGTCCTACGAGCAGTACTTC | CASSLGQSYEQYF
TRBJ2-5 | . | TRBV7-2 | 14 | many | TGTGCCAGCAGTAGATCTCGGTCCTTGGAGACCCAGTACTTC | CASSRSRSLETQYF
TRBJ2-7 | . | TRBV3-2 | 12 | few | TGTGCCAGCAGCCAAGATCTCTACGAGCAGTACTTC | CASSQDLYEQYF
TRBJ2-7 | TRBD2 | TRBV7-9 | 14 | . | TGTGCCAGCGGACTAGCGGAGGTAGGGCCCGAGCAGTACTTC | CASGLAEVGPEQYF
TRBJ1-1 | TRBD1 | TRBV2 | 14 | few | TGTGCCAGCAGTGGGGACAGGGGGATAACTGAAGCTTTCTTT | CASSGDRGITEAFF
TRBJ2-3 | . | TRBV12-3/TRBV12-4 | 15 | . | TGTGCCAGCAGTTTAGGCGCTAGCGATGCAGATACGCAGTATTTT | CASSLGASDADTQYF
TRBJ2-1 | . | TRBV29-1 | 15 | few | TGCAGCGTTGTATCCGGGCCCGGGACCTACAATGAGCAGTTCTTC | CSVVSGPGTYNEQFF
TRBJ2-1 | . | TRBV28 | 15 | . | TGTGCCAGCATAGGCCAGGGGCGCGCCTACAATGAGCAGTTCTTC | CASIGQGRAYNEQFF
TRBJ2-7 | . | TRBV5-1 | 15 | . | TGCGCCAGCAGCCAGACCGGGACAAAAACCTACGAGCAGTACTTC | CASSQTGTKTYEQYF
TRBJ2-7 | . | TRBV20-1 | 16 | . | TGCAGTGCTGACACTATAGCGCGCACGTCCTCCTACGAGCAGTACTTC | CSADTIARTSSYEQYF
TRBJ2-1 | . | TRBV5-1 | 13 | . | TGCGCCAGCAGCTCAACAAGATACAATGTGCAGTTCTTC | CASSSTRYNVQFF
TRBJ2-6 | . | TRBV12-3/TRBV12-4 | 15 | many | TGTGCCAGCAGCTTACGGGGCGCCGGGGCCAACGTCCTGACTTTC | CASSLRGAGANVLTF
TRBJ2-6 | TRBD1 | TRBV5-1 | 18 | . | TGCGCCAGCAGCTTGGCTGGGACAGGGACCTCTGGGGCCAACGTCCTGACTTTC | CASSLAGTGTSGANVLTF
TRBJ2-3 | . | TRBV29-1 | 11 | . | TGCAGCGTCGTTAGCGCAGATACGCAGTATTTT | CSVVSADTQYF